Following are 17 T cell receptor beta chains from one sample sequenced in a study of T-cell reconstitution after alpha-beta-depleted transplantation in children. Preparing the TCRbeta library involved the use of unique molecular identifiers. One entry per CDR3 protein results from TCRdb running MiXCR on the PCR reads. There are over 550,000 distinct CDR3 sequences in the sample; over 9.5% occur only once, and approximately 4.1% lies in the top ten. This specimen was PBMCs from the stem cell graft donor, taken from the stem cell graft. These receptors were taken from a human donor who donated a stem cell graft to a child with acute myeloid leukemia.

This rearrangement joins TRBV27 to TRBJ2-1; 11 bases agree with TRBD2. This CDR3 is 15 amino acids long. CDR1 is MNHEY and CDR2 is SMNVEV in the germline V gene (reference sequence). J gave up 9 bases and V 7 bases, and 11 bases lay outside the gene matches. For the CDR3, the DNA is TGTGCCAGCAATATCGGGACTAGCGGCCTGGTTGAGCAGTTCTTC. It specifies CASNIGTSGLVEQFF.

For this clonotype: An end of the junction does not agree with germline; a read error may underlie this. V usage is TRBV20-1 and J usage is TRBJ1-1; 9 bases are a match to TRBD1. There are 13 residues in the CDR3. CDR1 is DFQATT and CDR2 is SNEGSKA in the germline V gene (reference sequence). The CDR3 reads CSARDRTGVTKGF. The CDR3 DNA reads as TGCAGTGCTAGAGACCGGACAGGGGTGACGAAAGGTTTT.

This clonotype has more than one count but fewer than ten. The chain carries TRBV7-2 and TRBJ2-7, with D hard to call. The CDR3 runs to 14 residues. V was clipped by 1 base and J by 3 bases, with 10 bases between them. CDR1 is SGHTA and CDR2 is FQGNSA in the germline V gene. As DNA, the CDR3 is TGTGCCAGCAGCTTAGATTATGGCGTCTACGAGCAGTACTTC. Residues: CASSLDYGVYEQYF. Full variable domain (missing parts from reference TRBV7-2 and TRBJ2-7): GAGVSQSPSNKVTEKGKDVELRCDPISGHTALYWYRQSLGQGLEFLIYFQGNSAPDKSGLPSDRFSAERTGGSVSTLTIQRTQQEDSAVYLCASSLDYGVYEQYFGPGTRLTVT.

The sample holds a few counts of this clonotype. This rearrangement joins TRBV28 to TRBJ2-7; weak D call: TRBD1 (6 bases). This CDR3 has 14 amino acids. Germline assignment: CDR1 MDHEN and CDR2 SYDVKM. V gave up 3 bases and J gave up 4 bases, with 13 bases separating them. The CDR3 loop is CASSFRSGAYEQYF. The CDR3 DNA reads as TGTGCCAGCAGTTTCCGGTCAGGGGCATACGAGCAGTACTTC.

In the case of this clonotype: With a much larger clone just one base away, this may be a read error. As DNA, the CDR3 is TGTGCCAGCAGTTACTCGGGCAGGAACACTGAAGCTTTCTTT. It specifies CASSYSGRNTEAFF. The chain carries TRBV6-5 and TRBJ1-1; D gene uncertain. The V and J ends lost 0 bases and 1 base respectively, with 6 bases between them. This CDR3 is built from 14 residues. CDR1 and CDR2 (germline): MNHEY, SVGAGI.

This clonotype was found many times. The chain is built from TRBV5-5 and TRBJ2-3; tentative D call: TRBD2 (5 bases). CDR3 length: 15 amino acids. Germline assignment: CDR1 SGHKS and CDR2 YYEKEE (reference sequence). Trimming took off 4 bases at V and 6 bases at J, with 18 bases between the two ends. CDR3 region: CASSNPGRGADTQYF. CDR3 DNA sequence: TGTGCCAGCAGCAACCCCGGACGGGGTGCGGATACGCAGTATTTT.

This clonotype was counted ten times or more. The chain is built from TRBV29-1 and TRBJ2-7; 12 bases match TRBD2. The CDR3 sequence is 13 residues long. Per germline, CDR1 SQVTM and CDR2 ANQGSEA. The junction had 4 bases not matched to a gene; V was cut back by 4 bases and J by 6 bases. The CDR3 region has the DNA TGCAGCGTTGGGACTAGCGGGATGAGCGAGCAGTACTTC. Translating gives CSVGTSGMSEQYF.

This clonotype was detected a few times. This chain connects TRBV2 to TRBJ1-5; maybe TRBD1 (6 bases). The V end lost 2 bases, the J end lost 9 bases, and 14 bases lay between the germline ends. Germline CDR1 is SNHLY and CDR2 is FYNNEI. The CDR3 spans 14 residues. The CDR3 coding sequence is TGTGCCAGCAGTGAACAGGGGCCGGGTGGGCCCCAGCATTTT. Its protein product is CASSEQGPGGPQHF. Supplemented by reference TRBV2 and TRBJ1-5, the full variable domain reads EPEVTQTPSHQVTQMGQEVILRCVPISNHLYFYWYRQILGQKVEFLVSFYNNEISEKSEIFDDQFSVERPDGSNFTLKIRSTKLEDSAMYFCASSEQGPGGPQHFGDGTRLSIL.

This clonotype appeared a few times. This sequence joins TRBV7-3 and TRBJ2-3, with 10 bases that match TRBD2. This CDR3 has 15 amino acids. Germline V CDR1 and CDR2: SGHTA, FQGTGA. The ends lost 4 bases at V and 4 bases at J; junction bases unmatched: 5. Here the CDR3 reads CASSSPSGRADTQYF. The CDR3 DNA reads TGTGCCAGCAGCTCCCCCAGCGGGAGGGCAGATACGCAGTATTTT. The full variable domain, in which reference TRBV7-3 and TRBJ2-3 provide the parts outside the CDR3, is GAGVSQTPSNKVTEKGKYVELRCDPISGHTALYWYRQSLGQGPEFLIYFQGTGAADDSGLPNDRFFAVRPEGSVSTLKIQRTERGDSAVYLCASSSPSGRADTQYFGPGTRLTVL.

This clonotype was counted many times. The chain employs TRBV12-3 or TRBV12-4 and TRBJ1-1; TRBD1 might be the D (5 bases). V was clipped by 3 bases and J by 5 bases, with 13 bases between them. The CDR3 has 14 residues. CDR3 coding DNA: TGTGCCAGCAGTTTCCCTGGGACGGGAACTGAAGCTTTCTTT. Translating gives CASSFPGTGTEAFF.

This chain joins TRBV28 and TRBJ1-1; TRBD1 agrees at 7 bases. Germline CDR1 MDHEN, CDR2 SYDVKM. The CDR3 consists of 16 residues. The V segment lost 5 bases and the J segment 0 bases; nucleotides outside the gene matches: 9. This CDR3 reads CASSPRQGIVNTEAFF. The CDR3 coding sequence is TGTGCCAGCAGTCCGAGACAGGGAATCGTGAACACTGAAGCTTTCTTT.

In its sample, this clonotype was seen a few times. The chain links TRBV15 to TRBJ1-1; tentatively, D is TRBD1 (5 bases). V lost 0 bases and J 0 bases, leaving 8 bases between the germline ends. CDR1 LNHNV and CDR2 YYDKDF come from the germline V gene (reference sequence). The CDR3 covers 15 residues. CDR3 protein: CATSREGEMNTEAFF. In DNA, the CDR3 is TGTGCCACCAGCAGAGAAGGGGAAATGAACACTGAAGCTTTCTTT.

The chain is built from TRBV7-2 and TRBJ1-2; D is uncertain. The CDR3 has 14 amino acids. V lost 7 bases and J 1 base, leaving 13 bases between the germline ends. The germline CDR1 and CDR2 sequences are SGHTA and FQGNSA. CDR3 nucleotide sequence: TGTGCCAGCACCCCAGGAGCGATTAACTATGGCTACACCTTC. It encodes CASTPGAINYGYTF.

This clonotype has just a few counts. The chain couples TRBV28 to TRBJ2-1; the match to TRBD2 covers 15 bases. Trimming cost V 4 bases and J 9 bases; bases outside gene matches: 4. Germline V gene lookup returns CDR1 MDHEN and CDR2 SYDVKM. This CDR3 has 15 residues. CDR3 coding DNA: TGTGCCAGCAGTTCCCCGGGACTAGCGGGAGGTGAGCAGTTCTTC. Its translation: CASSSPGLAGGEQFF.

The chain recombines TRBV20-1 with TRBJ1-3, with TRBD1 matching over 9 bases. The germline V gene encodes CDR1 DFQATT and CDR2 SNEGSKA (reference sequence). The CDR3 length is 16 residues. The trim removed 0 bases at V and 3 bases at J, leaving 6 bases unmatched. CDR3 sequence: CSARDTGQGFGNTIYF. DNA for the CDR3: TGCAGTGCTAGAGATACGGGACAGGGATTTGGAAACACCATATATTTT.

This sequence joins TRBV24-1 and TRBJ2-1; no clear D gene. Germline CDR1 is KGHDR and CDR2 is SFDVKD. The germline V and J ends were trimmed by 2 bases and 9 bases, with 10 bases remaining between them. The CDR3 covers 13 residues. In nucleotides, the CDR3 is TGTGCCACCAGTGATTCCGAATGGGGTGAGCAGTTCTTC. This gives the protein CATSDSEWGEQFF.

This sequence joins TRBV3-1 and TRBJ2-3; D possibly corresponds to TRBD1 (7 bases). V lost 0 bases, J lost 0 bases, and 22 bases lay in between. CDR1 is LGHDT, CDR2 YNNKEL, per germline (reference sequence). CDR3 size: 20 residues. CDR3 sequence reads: CASSQDGGRTRGLSTDTQYF. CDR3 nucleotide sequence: TGTGCCAGCAGCCAAGATGGAGGGAGAACGAGGGGGCTTAGCACAGATACGCAGTATTTT.